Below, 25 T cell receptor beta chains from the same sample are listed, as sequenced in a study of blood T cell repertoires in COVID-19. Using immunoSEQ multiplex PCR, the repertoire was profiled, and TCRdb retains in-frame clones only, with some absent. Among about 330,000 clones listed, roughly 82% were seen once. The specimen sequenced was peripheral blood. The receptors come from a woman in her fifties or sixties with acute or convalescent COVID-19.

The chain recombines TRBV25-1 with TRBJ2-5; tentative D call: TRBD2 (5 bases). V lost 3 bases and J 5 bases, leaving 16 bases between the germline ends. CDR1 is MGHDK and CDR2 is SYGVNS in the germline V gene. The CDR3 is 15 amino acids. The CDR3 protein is CASSDPRVGGETQYF. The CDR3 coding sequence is TGTGCCAGCAGTGATCCCCGGGTCGGCGGGGAGACCCAGTACTTC.

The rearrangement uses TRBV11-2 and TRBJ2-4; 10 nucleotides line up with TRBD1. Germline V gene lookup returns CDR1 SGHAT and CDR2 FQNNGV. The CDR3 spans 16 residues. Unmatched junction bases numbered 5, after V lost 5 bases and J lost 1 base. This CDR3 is CASSQGQGRAKNIQYF. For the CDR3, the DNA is TGTGCCAGCAGCCAGGGACAGGGGCGCGCCAAAAACATTCAGTACTTC.

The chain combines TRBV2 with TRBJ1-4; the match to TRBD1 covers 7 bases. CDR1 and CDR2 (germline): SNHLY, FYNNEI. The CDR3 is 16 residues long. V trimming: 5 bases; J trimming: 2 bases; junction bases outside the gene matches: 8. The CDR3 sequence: CASSRGPGQTNEKLFF. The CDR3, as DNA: TGTGCCAGCAGTCGGGGGCCGGGACAGACTAATGAAAAACTGTTTTTT.

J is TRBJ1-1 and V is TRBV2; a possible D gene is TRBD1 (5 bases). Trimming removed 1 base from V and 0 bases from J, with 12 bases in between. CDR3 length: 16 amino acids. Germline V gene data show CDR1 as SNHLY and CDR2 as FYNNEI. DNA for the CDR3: TGTGCCAGCAGTGAAGATCCAGGGAAACTGAACACTGAAGCTTTCTTT. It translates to CASSEDPGKLNTEAFF.

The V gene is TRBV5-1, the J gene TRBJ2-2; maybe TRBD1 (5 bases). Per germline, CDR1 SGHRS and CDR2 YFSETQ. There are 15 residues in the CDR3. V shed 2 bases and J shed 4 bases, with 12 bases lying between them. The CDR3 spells CASSLPRVGTGELFF. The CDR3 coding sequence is TGCGCCAGCAGCTTACCCAGGGTCGGCACCGGGGAGCTGTTTTTT.

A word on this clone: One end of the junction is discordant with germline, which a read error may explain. In DNA, the CDR3 is TGTGCTAGCAGCCCGGGACTAGCGGGGACCGGGGAGCTGTTTTTT. It is translated as CASSPGLAGTGELFF. The chain employs TRBV7-7 and TRBJ2-2; TRBD2 matches at 13 bases. Per germline, CDR1 SSHAT and CDR2 FNYEAQ (reference sequence). The CDR3 is made up of 15 amino acids.

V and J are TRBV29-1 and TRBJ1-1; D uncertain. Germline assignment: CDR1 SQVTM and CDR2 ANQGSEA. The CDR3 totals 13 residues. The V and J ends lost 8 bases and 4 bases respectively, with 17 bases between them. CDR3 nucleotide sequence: TGCAGCATCCTGAGGGATTCGGTCACTGAAGCTTTCTTT. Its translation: CSILRDSVTEAFF.

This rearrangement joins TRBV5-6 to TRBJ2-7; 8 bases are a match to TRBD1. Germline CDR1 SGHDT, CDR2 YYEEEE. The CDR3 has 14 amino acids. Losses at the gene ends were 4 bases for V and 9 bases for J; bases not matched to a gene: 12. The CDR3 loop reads CASSLTGDHGGQYF. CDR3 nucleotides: TGTGCCAGCAGCCTGACAGGGGACCATGGTGGGCAGTACTTC.

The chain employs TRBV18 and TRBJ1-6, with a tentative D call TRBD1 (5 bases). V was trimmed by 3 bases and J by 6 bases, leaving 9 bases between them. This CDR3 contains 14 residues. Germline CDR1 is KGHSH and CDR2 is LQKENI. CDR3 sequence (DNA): TGTGCCAGCTCACCCAGGGCGCCTAATTCACCCCTCCACTTT. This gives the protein CASSPRAPNSPLHF.

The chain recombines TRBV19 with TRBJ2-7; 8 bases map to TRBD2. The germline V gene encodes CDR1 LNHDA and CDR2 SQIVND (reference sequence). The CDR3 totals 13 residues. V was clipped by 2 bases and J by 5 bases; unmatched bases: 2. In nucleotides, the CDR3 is TGTGCCAGTAGTATAAGCGGGAGTGACGAGCAGTACTTC. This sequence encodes CASSISGSDEQYF.

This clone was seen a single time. DNA for the CDR3: TGTGCCAGTAGTATCACAGGACAGATCGATTCACCCCTCCACTTT. It specifies CASSITGQIDSPLHF. The gene calls are TRBV19 and TRBJ1-6, with a possible D match to TRBD1 (6 bases). This CDR3 contains 15 residues. V lost 3 bases and J 8 bases, leaving 14 bases between the germline ends. The germline CDR1 and CDR2 sequences are LNHDA and SQIVND (reference sequence).

As DNA, the CDR3 is TGTGCCAGCATCGGGACAGTGACTAACTATGGCTACACCTTC. As protein: CASIGTVTNYGYTF. This chain joins TRBV2 and TRBJ1-2, with 7 bases aligning to TRBD1. The CDR3 totals 14 residues. V trimming: 7 bases; J trimming: 0 bases; junction bases outside the gene matches: 5. CDR1 is SNHLY, CDR2 FYNNEI, per germline.

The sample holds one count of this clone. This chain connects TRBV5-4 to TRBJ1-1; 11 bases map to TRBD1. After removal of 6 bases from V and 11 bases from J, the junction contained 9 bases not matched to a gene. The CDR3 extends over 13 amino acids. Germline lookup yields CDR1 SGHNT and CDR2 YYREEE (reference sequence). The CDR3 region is CASTPGQGAIAFF. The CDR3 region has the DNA TGTGCCAGCACCCCAGGACAGGGGGCAATCGCTTTCTTT.

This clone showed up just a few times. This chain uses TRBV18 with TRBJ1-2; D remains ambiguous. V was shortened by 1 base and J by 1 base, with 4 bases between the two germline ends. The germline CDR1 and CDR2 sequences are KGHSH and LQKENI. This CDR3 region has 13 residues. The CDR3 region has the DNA TGTGCCAGCTCACCACAGAGTAACTATGGCTACACCTTC. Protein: CASSPQSNYGYTF.

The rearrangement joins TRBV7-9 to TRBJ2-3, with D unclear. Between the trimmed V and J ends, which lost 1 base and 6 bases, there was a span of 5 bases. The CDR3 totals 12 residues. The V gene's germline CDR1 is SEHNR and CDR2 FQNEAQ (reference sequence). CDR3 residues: CASSLVFDTQYF. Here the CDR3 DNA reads TGTGCCAGCAGCTTAGTCTTTGATACGCAGTATTTT.

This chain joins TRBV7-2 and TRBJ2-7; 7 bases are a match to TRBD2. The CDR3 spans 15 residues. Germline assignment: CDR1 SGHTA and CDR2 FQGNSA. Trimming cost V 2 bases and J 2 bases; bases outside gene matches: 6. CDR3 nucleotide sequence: TGTGCCAGCAGCTTAATCCGGGAGGCCACCTACGAGCAGTACTTC. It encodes CASSLIREATYEQYF.

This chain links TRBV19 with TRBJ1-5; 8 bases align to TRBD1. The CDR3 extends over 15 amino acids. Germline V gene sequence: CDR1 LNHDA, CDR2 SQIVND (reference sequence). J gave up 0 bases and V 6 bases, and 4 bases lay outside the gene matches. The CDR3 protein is CASRTTGDSNQPQHF. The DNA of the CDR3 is TGTGCCAGTAGAACGACAGGGGATAGCAATCAGCCCCAGCATTTT.

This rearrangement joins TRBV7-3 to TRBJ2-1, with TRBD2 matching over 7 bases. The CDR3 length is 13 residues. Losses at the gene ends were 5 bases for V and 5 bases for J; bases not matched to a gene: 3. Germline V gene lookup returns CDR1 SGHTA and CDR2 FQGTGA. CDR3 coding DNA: TGTGCCAGCAGCGAAGGGACTAACAATGAGCAGTTCTTC. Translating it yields CASSEGTNNEQFF.

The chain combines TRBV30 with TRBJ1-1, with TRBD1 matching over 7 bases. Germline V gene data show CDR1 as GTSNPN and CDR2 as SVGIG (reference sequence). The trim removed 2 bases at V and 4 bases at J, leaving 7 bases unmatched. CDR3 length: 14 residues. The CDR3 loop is CAWSRGGASTEAFF. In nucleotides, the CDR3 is TGTGCCTGGAGTCGAGGGGGCGCGAGCACTGAAGCTTTCTTT.

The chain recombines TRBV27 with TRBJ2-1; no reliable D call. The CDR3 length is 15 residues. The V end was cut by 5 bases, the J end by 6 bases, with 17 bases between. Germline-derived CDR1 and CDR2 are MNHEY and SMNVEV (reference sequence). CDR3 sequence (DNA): TGTGCCAGCAGTATCACTGAATTTGTCGGCAATGAGCAGTTCTTC. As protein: CASSITEFVGNEQFF.

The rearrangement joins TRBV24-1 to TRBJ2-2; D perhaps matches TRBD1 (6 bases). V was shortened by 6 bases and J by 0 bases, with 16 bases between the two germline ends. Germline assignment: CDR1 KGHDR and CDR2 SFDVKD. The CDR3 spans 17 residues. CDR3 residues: CATSSPTGLANTGELFF. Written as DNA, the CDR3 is TGTGCCACCAGTTCTCCGACAGGTCTCGCGAACACCGGGGAGCTGTTTTTT.

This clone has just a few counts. CDR3: CASSQSLAERTGELFF. The DNA for the CDR3 is TGTGCCAGCAGCCAATCGTTAGCGGAAAGAACCGGGGAGCTGTTTTTT. The rearrangement links TRBV16 to TRBJ2-2, with a weak D call TRBD2 (6 bases). CDR3 length: 16 amino acids. In germline, CDR1 is KGHSY, CDR2 FQNENV. V was clipped by 0 bases and J by 5 bases, with 13 bases between them.

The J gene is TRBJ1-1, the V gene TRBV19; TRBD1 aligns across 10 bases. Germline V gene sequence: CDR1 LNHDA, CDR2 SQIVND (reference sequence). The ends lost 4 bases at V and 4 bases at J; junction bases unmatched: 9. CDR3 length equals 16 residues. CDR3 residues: CASSTKDWDRGTEAFF. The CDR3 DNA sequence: TGTGCCAGTAGTACAAAAGATTGGGACAGGGGCACTGAAGCTTTCTTT.

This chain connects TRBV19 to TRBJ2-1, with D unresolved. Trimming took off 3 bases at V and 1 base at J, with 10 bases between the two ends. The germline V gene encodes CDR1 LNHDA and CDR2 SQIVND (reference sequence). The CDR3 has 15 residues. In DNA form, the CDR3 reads TGTGCCAGTAGTATTTGGGCAGAGTCCTACAATGAGCAGTTCTTC. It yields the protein CASSIWAESYNEQFF.

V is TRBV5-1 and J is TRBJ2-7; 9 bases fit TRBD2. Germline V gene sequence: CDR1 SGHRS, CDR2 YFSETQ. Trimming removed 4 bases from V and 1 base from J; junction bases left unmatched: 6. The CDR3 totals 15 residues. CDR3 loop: CASSPISGSSYEQYF. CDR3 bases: TGCGCCAGCAGCCCTATTAGCGGGAGTTCCTACGAGCAGTACTTC.